The 26 T cell receptor beta chains given below trace back to one sample, sequenced in a study of T cells after yellow fever vaccination. In TCRdb, the 5' RACE reads were re-called with MiXCR into one record per CDR3 protein. The sample includes about 320,000 distinct CDR3 sequences, 9.5% to 15% of them seen just once. Here the sequenced sample was CD4+ T cells sorted from PBMCs, taken 15 days after the yellow fever booster vaccination. The receptors originated from a man aged 18 to 35 who received the YFV17D yellow fever vaccine.

The chain combines TRBV7-2 with TRBJ2-4, with 13 bases aligning to TRBD2. V was clipped by 7 bases and J by 7 bases; unmatched bases: 7. The CDR3 extends over 15 amino acids. Germline assignment: CDR1 SGHTA and CDR2 FQGNSA. CDR3 amino acids: CASKTSGGAWNIQYF. The CDR3 DNA sequence: TGTGCCAGCAAAACTAGCGGGGGGGCCTGGAACATTCAGTACTTC.

In its sample, this clonotype was seen a few times. V gene TRBV28 combines with J gene TRBJ2-7; 7 bases align to TRBD1. The germline V gene has CDR1 MDHEN and CDR2 SYDVKM. The CDR3 is 14 residues long. The junction had 6 bases not matched to a gene; V was cut back by 5 bases and J by 2 bases. CDR3 DNA: TGTGCCAGCAGTACCGCCGGGACAGCCTACGAGCAGTACGTC. Its translation is CASSTAGTAYEQYV.

The chain recombines TRBV20-1 with TRBJ2-7; 8 bases are shared with TRBD1. CDR3 length: 11 residues. The V gene's germline CDR1 is DFQATT and CDR2 SNEGSKA (reference sequence). The CDR3 sequence: CSGQGQYEQYF. The CDR3, as DNA: TGCAGCGGACAGGGCCAATACGAGCAGTACTTC.

This clonotype was seen only a few times. This chain links TRBV27 with TRBJ2-7, with D hard to call. The CDR3 length is 14 residues. V lost 5 bases and J 0 bases, leaving 11 bases between the germline ends. Germline assignment: CDR1 MNHEY and CDR2 SMNVEV (reference sequence). The CDR3 loop is CASSRQISSYEQYF. The DNA of the CDR3 is TGTGCCAGCAGTCGTCAAATTAGCTCCTACGAGCAGTACTTC.

This clonotype was seen more than once but under ten times. The rearrangement uses TRBV29-1 and TRBJ2-1, with D possibly TRBD2 on 5 matching bases. Germline V gene lookup returns CDR1 SQVTM and CDR2 ANQGSEA. This CDR3 has 12 amino acids. Trimming cost V 7 bases and J 2 bases, with 9 bases left between them. This CDR3 is CSAAGAYNEQFF. The CDR3 bases are TGCAGCGCTGCCGGGGCCTACAATGAGCAGTTCTTC.

The chain links TRBV4-3 to TRBJ1-2; TRBD1 matches 9 bases. Germline values: CDR1 LGHNA, CDR2 YSLEER. Trimming took 4 bases from V and 4 from J; bases not matched to a gene: 10. The CDR3 covers 16 residues. The CDR3 region is CASSRQGGPTGYGYTF. The CDR3 DNA is TGCGCCAGCAGCCGACAGGGGGGACCTACTGGCTATGGCTACACCTTC.

The chain combines TRBV19 with TRBJ1-6, with D hard to call. The germline gives CDR1 LNHDA, CDR2 SQIVND (reference sequence). The V end was cut by 8 bases, the J end by 10 bases, with 21 bases between. The CDR3 extends over 15 amino acids. The CDR3 sequence is CASSRTGRLDSPLHF. The CDR3, as DNA: TGTGCCAGTTCTCGGACCGGTCGGTTGGACTCACCCCTCCACTTT.

This chain connects TRBV9 to TRBJ2-3; D gene unclear. The CDR3 covers 13 residues. Trimming removed 2 bases at V and 9 bases at J, with 13 bases between. Germline V gene sequence: CDR1 SGDLS, CDR2 YYNGEE. The CDR3 protein is CASSVLVSATQYF. CDR3 bases: TGTGCCAGCAGCGTTCTGGTCAGTGCCACGCAGTATTTT.

In its sample, this clonotype was seen a few times. The genes are TRBV9 and TRBJ1-2, with D unclear. Germline CDR1 reads SGDLS; CDR2 reads YYNGEE. V gave up 1 base and J gave up 3 bases, with 13 bases separating them. This CDR3 spans 15 amino acids. CDR3 region: CASSVNVRVDYGYTF. CDR3 nucleotide sequence: TGTGCCAGCAGCGTAAACGTCAGAGTGGACTATGGCTACACCTTC.

The sample holds a few counts of this clonotype. This sequence joins TRBV25-1 and TRBJ1-6, with TRBD1 matching over 8 bases. This CDR3 region has 15 residues. The germline V gene has CDR1 MGHDK and CDR2 SYGVNS. V shed 6 bases, J shed 13 bases, and the junction held 14 bases outside the gene matches. CDR3 residues: CASSEGQGGFWPLHF. In DNA form, the CDR3 reads TGTGCCAGCAGCGAAGGACAGGGCGGGTTTTGGCCCCTCCACTTT.

The rearrangement links TRBV4-1 to TRBJ1-1, with D unresolved. Germline assignment: CDR1 MGHRA and CDR2 YSYEKL. The germline V and J ends were trimmed by 4 bases and 0 bases, with 9 bases remaining between them. CDR3 length: 14 residues. The CDR3 coding sequence is TGCGCCAGCAGCCTTCAGAGGGTGAACACTGAAGCTTTCTTT. Translating it yields CASSLQRVNTEAFF.

This clonotype was picked up a small number of times. The gene calls are TRBV7-9 and TRBJ1-1; 7 bases fit TRBD1. The CDR3 sequence is 17 residues long. CDR1 is SEHNR and CDR2 is FQNEAQ in the germline V gene (reference sequence). The ends lost 0 bases at V and 6 bases at J; junction bases unmatched: 13. CDR3 coding DNA: TGTGCCAGCAGCTTAGCGTCCAGTTCACAGGGGAGCGCTGAAGCTTTCTTT. This encodes CASSLASSSQGSAEAFF. Complete variable domain (other parts from reference TRBV7-9 and TRBJ1-1): DTGVSQNPRHKITKRGQNVTFRCDPISEHNRLYWYRQTLGQGPEFLTYFQNEAQLEKSRLLSDRFSAERPKGSFSTLEIQRTEQGDSAMYLCASSLASSSQGSAEAFFGQGTRLTVV.

CDR3 coding DNA: TGTGCCATCGGCCAACAGGGGTTGAATTCACCCCTCCACTTT. Amino acids: CAIGQQGLNSPLHF. J is TRBJ1-6 and V is TRBV10-3; 7 positions match TRBD1. V lost 8 bases and J lost 7; bases outside the gene matches: 8. Germline CDR1 ENHRY, CDR2 SYGVKD. The CDR3 consists of 14 residues.

The chain carries TRBV15 and TRBJ2-6; 7 nucleotides match TRBD1. CDR1 and CDR2 from the germline V gene are LNHNV and YYDKDF (reference sequence). The V gene end was trimmed by 2 bases and the J gene end by 0 bases; junction bases not matched to a gene: 7. There are 18 residues in the CDR3. The CDR3 loop is CATSRRPGQRSGANVLTF. The DNA for the CDR3 is TGTGCCACCAGCAGACGACCGGGACAGCGCTCTGGGGCCAACGTCCTGACTTTC.

The rearrangement uses TRBV2 and TRBJ1-5; D gene uncertain. The CDR3 covers 13 residues. Germline assignment: CDR1 SNHLY and CDR2 FYNNEI. With 7 bases removed from V and 1 base from J, the gap between germline ends came to 8 bases. The CDR3 reads CASTVLSNQPQHF. The CDR3 region has the DNA TGTGCCAGCACTGTTTTGAGCAATCAGCCCCAGCATTTT.

This clonotype has just a few counts. This sequence joins TRBV7-3 and TRBJ2-3, with D possibly TRBD2 on 5 matching bases. CDR3 length: 16 residues. V lost 3 bases and J lost 1, with 14 bases in between. Germline V CDR1 and CDR2: SGHTA, FQGTGA. CDR3: CASSLTLAGGTDTQYF. The CDR3 coding sequence is TGTGCCAGCAGCTTGACCCTAGCCGGGGGCACAGATACGCAGTATTTT.

The chain carries TRBV3-1 and TRBJ1-1; D gene ambiguous. The CDR3 totals 14 residues. Germline lookup yields CDR1 LGHDT and CDR2 YNNKEL (reference sequence). V was clipped by 5 bases and J by 2 bases, with 12 bases between them. As DNA, the CDR3 is TGTGCCAGCAGCTCGACCGCCGTAAACACTGAAGCTTTCTTT. Amino acid sequence: CASSSTAVNTEAFF.

This clonotype was counted ten times or more. The chain carries TRBV12-3 or TRBV12-4 and TRBJ2-3; 10 bases fit TRBD2. The junction had 10 bases not matched to a gene; V was cut back by 7 bases and J by 3 bases. This CDR3 contains 16 residues. The CDR3 reads CASNPISGGATDTQYF. The CDR3 bases are TGTGCCAGCAACCCTATAAGCGGGGGGGCTACAGATACGCAGTATTTT.

The V gene is TRBV20-1, the J gene TRBJ1-2; the D gene is possibly TRBD1 (5 bases). From germline, CDR1 is DFQATT and CDR2 SNEGSKA (reference sequence). The CDR3 length is 13 residues. The V end was cut by 6 bases, the J end by 3 bases, with 14 bases between. The CDR3 spells CSASIREHYGYTF. CDR3 DNA sequence: TGCAGTGCGAGCATCAGGGAACACTATGGCTACACCTTC.

This clonotype came up a few times. The V gene is TRBV27, the J gene TRBJ1-2, with D possibly matching TRBD1 (6 bases). CDR1 MNHEY and CDR2 SMNVEV come from the germline V gene (reference sequence). This CDR3 comprises 16 residues. Trimming took off 6 bases at V and 4 bases at J, with 21 bases between the two ends. The CDR3 sequence is CASRMRKGELVYGYTF. The CDR3 DNA is TGTGCCAGCAGAATGAGGAAGGGGGAACTGGTCTATGGCTACACCTTC.

The sample holds a few counts of this clonotype. The rearrangement uses TRBV25-1 and TRBJ2-3; maybe TRBD1 (5 bases). The V and J ends lost 1 base and 6 bases respectively, with 17 bases between them. The V gene's germline CDR1 is MGHDK and CDR2 SYGVNS. This CDR3 region has 16 residues. The CDR3: CASSELGQGIMDTQYF. CDR3 nucleotides: TGTGCCAGCAGTGAATTGGGGCAGGGCATCATGGATACGCAGTATTTT. The full variable domain, its missing parts supplied by reference TRBV25-1 and TRBJ2-3, is EADIYQTPRYLVIGTGKKITLECSQTMGHDKMYWYQQDPGMELHLIHYSYGVNSTEKGDLSSESTVSRIRTEHFPLTLESARPSHTSQYLCASSELGQGIMDTQYFGPGTRLTVL.

V is TRBV2 and J is TRBJ2-1, with 7 bases aligning to TRBD2. Per the germline V gene, CDR1 is SNHLY and CDR2 is FYNNEI. This CDR3 contains 14 residues. V lost 6 bases, J lost 5 bases, and 7 bases stayed unmatched. In DNA form, the CDR3 reads TGTGCCAGCAGGGAGCGGGGTAGGGACAATGAGCAGTTCTTC. This gives the protein CASRERGRDNEQFF.

The table lists this clonotype with many counts. The chain recombines TRBV5-1 with TRBJ2-5; D is uncertain. The ends were cut back, 3 bases at V and 4 bases at J, with 4 bases in the middle. Germline-derived CDR1 and CDR2 are SGHRS and YFSETQ. The CDR3 loop spans 11 amino acids. The CDR3 protein is CASSWGETQYF. The DNA of the CDR3 is TGCGCCAGCAGCTGGGGAGAGACCCAGTACTTC.

This clonotype was seen at least ten times. The V call is TRBV15, the J call TRBJ2-7, with TRBD1 identical over 7 bases. CDR1 is LNHNV, CDR2 YYDKDF, per germline (reference sequence). The V segment lost 3 bases and the J segment 3 bases; nucleotides outside the gene matches: 2. The CDR3 is 13 residues long. The CDR3 sequence: CATSSRDSYEQYV. The CDR3 coding sequence is TGTGCCACCAGCAGTCGGGACAGCTACGAGCAGTACGTC.

This clonotype was recorded a few times. The gene calls are TRBV5-1 and TRBJ2-1; the match to TRBD2 covers 14 bases. From germline, CDR1 is SGHRS and CDR2 YFSETQ. There are 15 residues in the CDR3. V gave up 4 bases and J gave up 8 bases; unmatched junction bases: 5. CDR3 protein: CASSPRTSGGYEQFF. DNA of the CDR3: TGCGCCAGCAGCCCCCGGACTAGCGGGGGGTATGAGCAGTTCTTC.

This clonotype is medium-sized (0.01 to 0.1%). J is TRBJ2-3 and V is TRBV5-1; 10 bases fit TRBD1. V lost 0 bases to trimming and J lost 1 base; unmatched junction nucleotides: 2. CDR1 is SGHRS and CDR2 is YFSETQ in the germline V gene. The CDR3 has 16 amino acids. CDR3: CASSLATGGGTDTQYF. In nucleotides, the CDR3 is TGCGCCAGCAGCTTGGCGACAGGGGGCGGCACAGATACGCAGTATTTT.